This T cell receptor beta chain was obtained from a study of T-cell memory formation after mild COVID-19. Findings and limits, study-wide: Some clones that responded turned up in pre-infection memory, which suggests that cross-reactive memory joined in. Shrinking CD4+ clones were chiefly CM and EM; CD8+ ones were chiefly EMRA.

About this clonotype: Antigen unknown.

5'RACE primed from the constant segment yielded TCR alpha and TCR beta cDNA libraries bearing sample barcodes and UMIs. TCRdb independently ran MiXCR on the 5' RACE reads; one entry per CDR3 protein. The sample carries around 200,000 distinct CDR3 sequences, over 9.5% recorded once. The TCR sequence derives from a man between 18 and 35 years old who had mild COVID-19 (a few samples of this study predate the infection). Cell type and time point are not known. The sequencing input was PBMCs or a T cell subset sorted from them (not recorded which).

CDR3 region: CASSPTSGNQFF. CDR3 coding DNA: TGTGCCAGCAGCCCTACTAGCGGAAATCAGTTCTTC. The chain is built from TRBV12-3 or TRBV12-4 and TRBJ2-1, with 8 bases lining up with TRBD2. This CDR3 comprises 12 residues. J was trimmed by 13 bases and V by 6 bases; bases with no gene match: 8.